This is a list of T cell receptor beta chains from one sample in a study of beta chain features in type 1 diabetes. Method: immunoSEQ multiplex PCR; TCRdb's copy keeps in-frame clones and lacks some. The repertoire holds fewer than 300,000 clones, with roughly 21% as singletons. Sequencing was done on a sample of naive CD4+ T cells from blood. The receptors were gathered from a woman aged 35 to 49 with type 1 diabetes. CDR3s include the opening cysteine and the closing phenylalanine or tryptophan. A D gene is named only where the DNA matches it firmly. Some rows mark clone size as missing; the rest say once, few, many or name a class of expanded clone.

j_gene: TRBJ1-5; v_gene: TRBV30; abundance: -; d_gene: TRBD1; CDR3nt: TGTGCCAGCTCGACAGGGGGCAATCAGCCCCAGCATTTT; CDR3aa: CASSTGGNQPQHF
j_gene: TRBJ2-7; v_gene: TRBV18; abundance: -; d_gene: TRBD1; CDR3nt: TGTGCCAGCTCTCCGGGCAGGGGGCTCTACGAGCAGTACTTC; CDR3aa: CASSPGRGLYEQYF
j_gene: TRBJ2-1; v_gene: TRBV28; abundance: -; d_gene: TRBD2; CDR3nt: TGTGCCAGCAGTCTAGCGGGGGGCCGGTACAATGAGCAGTTCTTC; CDR3aa: CASSLAGGRYNEQFF
j_gene: TRBJ2-5; v_gene: TRBV6-6; abundance: -; d_gene: -; CDR3nt: TGTGCCAGCAGTCCCCCGGGTGACTTCCAAGAGACCCAGTACTTC; CDR3aa: CASSPPGDFQETQYF
j_gene: TRBJ2-5; v_gene: TRBV30; abundance: few; d_gene: -; CDR3nt: TGTGCCTGGAGGAGGGAAGAGACCCAGTACTTC; CDR3aa: CAWRREETQYF
j_gene: TRBJ2-1; v_gene: TRBV27; abundance: -; d_gene: -; CDR3nt: TGTGCCAGCAGTCCCCTGACAGAAAGTCAAAATGAGCAGTTCTTC; CDR3aa: CASSPLTESQNEQFF
j_gene: TRBJ2-5; v_gene: TRBV2; abundance: -; d_gene: -; CDR3nt: TGTGCCAGCTCCCCTCGCGGGCCGTACCAAGAGACCCAGTACTTC; CDR3aa: CASSPRGPYQETQYF
j_gene: TRBJ2-1; v_gene: TRBV2; abundance: -; d_gene: TRBD2; CDR3nt: TGTGCCAGCAGTTGGCTAGCGGGAGGGAATGAGCAGTTCTTC; CDR3aa: CASSWLAGGNEQFF
j_gene: TRBJ1-2; v_gene: TRBV18; abundance: -; d_gene: -; CDR3nt: TGTGCCAGCTCACCAGAGAGGTCTCATGGCTACACCTTC; CDR3aa: CASSPERSHGYTF
j_gene: TRBJ2-1; v_gene: TRBV5-1; abundance: few; d_gene: -; CDR3nt: TGCGCCAGCAGCTTGGACCAGGCAGCAGGGAATGAGCAGTTCTTC; CDR3aa: CASSLDQAAGNEQFF
j_gene: TRBJ2-4; v_gene: TRBV28; abundance: -; d_gene: -; CDR3nt: TGTGCCAGCACCCACCAGGCCAGTGTGGGCATTCAGTACTTC; CDR3aa: CASTHQASVGIQYF
j_gene: TRBJ1-1; v_gene: TRBV18; abundance: -; d_gene: -; CDR3nt: TGTGCCAGCTCCTTGACAGGAATAGGGGAAGCTTTCTTT; CDR3aa: CASSLTGIGEAFF
j_gene: TRBJ1-2; v_gene: TRBV27; abundance: -; d_gene: -; CDR3nt: TGTGCCAGCAGTTTTAAGTTTGGAGCTTATGGCTACACCTTC; CDR3aa: CASSFKFGAYGYTF
j_gene: TRBJ2-5; v_gene: TRBV29-1; abundance: few; d_gene: -; CDR3nt: TGCAGCGTTGATCTGTGGGCCAGCCAAGAGACCCAGTACTTC; CDR3aa: CSVDLWASQETQYF
j_gene: TRBJ1-5; v_gene: TRBV7-9; abundance: few; d_gene: TRBD1; CDR3nt: TGTGCCAGCAGTTCGACAGGGGGGCCCAATCAGCCCCAGCATTTT; CDR3aa: CASSSTGGPNQPQHF